This T cell receptor beta chain derives from a study of OX40 agonist ivuxolimab in advanced cancers. Generated by immunoSEQ multiplex PCR, the TCRdb table keeps only in-frame clones and is missing some. Here the sample spans roughly 48,000 clones, approximately 87% being singletons. This clone was recorded a few times. The antigen is undetermined. Points from the study as a whole: The study did not work out the antigen specificity of the expanded peripheral T cells. CD8+ T cells showed, on average, more clonal expansion than CD4+ cells.

CDR1 and CDR2 (germline): SEHNR, FQNEAQ (reference sequence). CDR3 size: 12 residues. V was cut by 5 bases and J by 5 bases, with 7 bases left in between. This chain joins TRBV7-9 and TRBJ1-5; D is uncertain. The sequencing here drew on CD4+ or CD8+ T cells sorted from blood, taken in a trial of the OX40 agonist ivuxolimab. The TCR originated in an adult with an advanced solid tumor such as melanoma, head and neck, liver or kidney cancer. For the CDR3, the DNA is TGTGCCAGCAGCCCTCTCGATCAGCCCCAGCATTTT. Its protein is CASSPLDQPQHF. Using reference TRBV7-9 and TRBJ1-5 for the parts outside the CDR3, the full variable domain is DTGVSQNPRHKITKRGQNVTFRCDPISEHNRLYWYRQTLGQGPEFLTYFQNEAQLEKSRLLSDRFSAERPKGSFSTLEIQRTEQGDSAMYLCASSPLDQPQHFGDGTRLSIL.